The rows below give T cell receptor beta chains drawn from one sample of a study of a mutant IDH1 vaccine in newly diagnosed glioma. Sequenced by immunoSEQ multiplex PCR; TCRdb stores in-frame clones only, minus some. In the table there are tens of thousands of clones, about 80% of which are singletons. These receptors' antigens are unknown. The source was PBMCs, collected from a glioma patient whose treatment included an IDH1 peptide vaccine. These receptors came from a man aged 50-60 years with glioma. Each CDR3 is given with its conserved first and last residue. The D gene is left open where the match is weak. Clone size is not always given. Where it is, it says once, few, many or a class for expanded clones.

size: NA; J: TRBJ1-2; D: TRBD1; V: TRBV7-2; DNA: TGTGCCAGCACCCGGGACAGGCCAGCTAACTATGGCTACACCTTC; CDR3: CASTRDRPANYGYTF
size: NA; J: TRBJ1-6; D: NA; V: TRBV27; DNA: TGTGCCAGCAGTTTATCGGGGGGGTTCTATAATTCACCCCTCCACTTT; CDR3: CASSLSGGFYNSPLHF
size: NA; J: TRBJ1-5; D: NA; V: TRBV6-5; DNA: TGTGCCAGCAGTTACATCGGGGACGTTTATCAGCCCCAGCATTTT; CDR3: CASSYIGDVYQPQHF
size: NA; J: TRBJ2-7; D: NA; V: TRBV5-1; DNA: TGCGCCAGCTCTCCGGGACTGGCGGCCTACGAGCAGTACTTC; CDR3: CASSPGLAAYEQYF
size: NA; J: TRBJ1-1; D: NA; V: TRBV19; DNA: TGTGCCACCAGCATTGGGCACACTGAAGCTTTCTTT; CDR3: CATSIGHTEAFF
size: NA; J: TRBJ1-4; D: NA; V: TRBV19; DNA: TGTGCCAGTAGTCTCCCAAATGAAAAACTGTTTTTT; CDR3: CASSLPNEKLFF
size: NA; J: TRBJ1-1; D: NA; V: TRBV5-5; DNA: TGTGCCAGCAGCCCGGAGACAGCCACTGAAGCTTTCTTT; CDR3: CASSPETATEAFF
size: NA; J: TRBJ1-2; D: NA; V: TRBV6-5; DNA: TGTGCCAGCAGTCGGACGGCCAGGTATGGCTACACCTTC; CDR3: CASSRTARYGYTF
size: NA; J: TRBJ1-1; D: NA; V: TRBV5-5; DNA: TGTGCCAGCAGCTTGGAAACGGGGATGAACACTGAAGCTTTCTTT; CDR3: CASSLETGMNTEAFF
size: NA; J: TRBJ1-1; D: NA; V: TRBV20-1; DNA: TGCAGTGCGACAGGGAACACTGAAGCTTTCTTT; CDR3: CSATGNTEAFF
size: NA; J: TRBJ2-1; D: NA; V: TRBV7-2; DNA: TGTGCCAGCAGCTCCAATAGTGGCTCCTACAATGAGCAGTTCTTC; CDR3: CASSSNSGSYNEQFF
size: NA; J: TRBJ2-7; D: NA; V: TRBV6-5; DNA: TGTGCCAGCAGGAACCAGGGAAATACCTACGAGCAGTACTTC; CDR3: CASRNQGNTYEQYF
size: NA; J: TRBJ1-1; D: NA; V: TRBV18; DNA: TGTGCCAGCTCGCTGGACAGGAACACTGAAGCTTTCTTT; CDR3: CASSLDRNTEAFF
size: few; J: TRBJ2-7; D: NA; V: TRBV7-9; DNA: TGTGCCAGCAGGGGGGGTGGCTACGAGCAGTACTTC; CDR3: CASRGGGYEQYF
size: NA; J: TRBJ1-1; D: NA; V: TRBV28; DNA: TGTGCCAGCAGTTTGAGGACGAACACTGAAGCTTTCTTT; CDR3: CASSLRTNTEAFF
size: once; J: TRBJ2-1; D: TRBD1; V: TRBV6-5; DNA: TGTGCCAGCAGCCGGACAGGGGACGAGCAGTTCTTC; CDR3: CASSRTGDEQFF
size: NA; J: TRBJ1-2; D: TRBD1; V: TRBV7-2; DNA: TGTGCCAGCAGCTTAATAGGGACAGGCCTTGGGGGCTACACCTTC; CDR3: CASSLIGTGLGGYTF
size: NA; J: TRBJ2-1; D: TRBD2; V: TRBV25-1; DNA: TGTGCCAGCACCCTTAGCGGGAGCTCCTACAATGAGCAGTTCTTC; CDR3: CASTLSGSSYNEQFF
size: NA; J: TRBJ2-7; D: TRBD1; V: TRBV7-9; DNA: TGTGCCAGCAGCAGGCCAGCCGGGACAGGGGGCGAGAACGAGCAGTACTTC; CDR3: CASSRPAGTGGENEQYF
size: once; J: TRBJ2-3; D: NA; V: TRBV28; DNA: TGTGCCACCCAGACGGAAAGCACAGATACGCAGTATTTT; CDR3: CATQTESTDTQYF
size: NA; J: TRBJ2-1; D: TRBD2; V: TRBV5-4; DNA: TGTGCCACCCACCGAGGACTAGCGGCCTCGGGTGAGCAGTTCTTC; CDR3: CATHRGLAASGEQFF
size: NA; J: TRBJ2-5; D: TRBD1; V: TRBV7-9; DNA: TGTGCCTCAAAAGACAGGGGGCTTCAAGAGACCCAGTACTTC; CDR3: CASKDRGLQETQYF
size: NA; J: TRBJ2-2; D: NA; V: TRBV5-6; DNA: TGTGCCAGCAGCCGACCAACAGGAGGACAGAACACCGGGGAGCTGTTTTTT; CDR3: CASSRPTGGQNTGELFF
size: NA; J: TRBJ1-5; D: NA; V: TRBV15; DNA: TGTGCCACCAGCAGAGACTATCAGCCCCAGCATTTT; CDR3: CATSRDYQPQHF
size: few; J: TRBJ1-5; D: NA; V: TRBV2; DNA: TGTGCCAGCAGTGATCGAGACACAAATCAGCCCCAGCATTTT; CDR3: CASSDRDTNQPQHF
size: NA; J: TRBJ2-4; D: TRBD1; V: TRBV6-5; DNA: TGTGCCAGCAGCCCCACAGGGGGTTGGGGCATTCAGTACTTC; CDR3: CASSPTGGWGIQYF
size: NA; J: TRBJ1-2; D: NA; V: TRBV11-2; DNA: TGTGCCAGCAGCCATCTAGGGGGGTCTAGCCTCTATGGCTACACCTTC; CDR3: CASSHLGGSSLYGYTF
size: NA; J: TRBJ2-3; D: NA; V: TRBV28; DNA: TGTGCCAGCAAACTGCGGGCTGCCAGAGATACGCAGTATTTT; CDR3: CASKLRAARDTQYF
size: few; J: TRBJ1-2; D: NA; V: TRBV28; DNA: TGTGCCAGCAGTTTAGGGGGGGGGCTCTATGGCTACACCTTC; CDR3: CASSLGGGLYGYTF
size: NA; J: TRBJ1-2; D: NA; V: TRBV4-2; DNA: TGTGCCAGCAGCCAAGGTGCGACATCGGTTTACTATGGCTACACCTTC; CDR3: CASSQGATSVYYGYTF
size: NA; J: TRBJ2-3; D: NA; V: TRBV29-1; DNA: TGCAGCGTGGGAAGTGGTTCTAGCACAGATACGCAGTATTTT; CDR3: CSVGSGSSTDTQYF
size: NA; J: TRBJ1-1; D: NA; V: TRBV7-2; DNA: TGTGCCAGCAGTCTTAATGCCGGGTCTATGAACACTGAAGCTTTCTTT; CDR3: CASSLNAGSMNTEAFF
size: once; J: TRBJ2-3; D: NA; V: TRBV18; DNA: TGTGCCAGCTCACCACTTGGACGCAAGAACACAGATACGCAGTATTTT; CDR3: CASSPLGRKNTDTQYF
size: NA; J: TRBJ2-7; D: NA; V: TRBV27; DNA: TGTGCCAGCAGTTACCTGGACTCTCCGTTCGAGCAGTACTTC; CDR3: CASSYLDSPFEQYF
size: few; J: TRBJ1-2; D: NA; V: TRBV27; DNA: TGTGCCAGCAGGACGTTTGCCAACTATGGCTACACCTTC; CDR3: CASRTFANYGYTF
size: NA; J: TRBJ2-2; D: NA; V: TRBV14; DNA: TGTGCCAGCAGCCAGCTGCTTAGCACCGGGGAGCTGTTTTTT; CDR3: CASSQLLSTGELFF
size: NA; J: TRBJ2-3; D: TRBD2; V: TRBV5-6; DNA: TGTGCCAGCAGCTCAAAGACTAGCGGGGGCACAGATACGCAGTATTTT; CDR3: CASSSKTSGGTDTQYF
size: NA; J: TRBJ1-1; D: NA; V: TRBV5-6; DNA: TGTGCCAGCAGCTTGGCAAACCTGAACACTGAAGCTTTCTTT; CDR3: CASSLANLNTEAFF
size: few; J: TRBJ2-3; D: NA; V: TRBV30; DNA: TGTGCCTGGAGTGTAAGACTTACAGATACGCAGTATTTT; CDR3: CAWSVRLTDTQYF
size: NA; J: TRBJ2-1; D: TRBD2; V: TRBV6-5; DNA: TGTGCCAGCAGTAGACTAGCGGGGGGTAATGAGCAGTTCTTC; CDR3: CASSRLAGGNEQFF
size: NA; J: TRBJ2-5; D: NA; V: TRBV28; DNA: TGTGCCAGCAGCCCGAGTGGACAGCTGAAAGAGACCCAGTACTTC; CDR3: CASSPSGQLKETQYF
size: NA; J: TRBJ2-7; D: NA; V: TRBV4-3; DNA: TGCGCCAGCAGCCAAGATCTGCGGGGTCCCGAGCAGTACTTC; CDR3: CASSQDLRGPEQYF
size: once; J: TRBJ1-1; D: NA; V: TRBV6-5; DNA: TGTGCCAGCAGTAGACCAGGGATCGGGACTGAAGCTTTCTTT; CDR3: CASSRPGIGTEAFF
size: NA; J: TRBJ2-7; D: NA; V: TRBV6-1; DNA: TGTGCCAGCAGCGATCCGGGACACAGCTCCTACGAGCAGTACTTC; CDR3: CASSDPGHSSYEQYF
size: NA; J: TRBJ1-6; D: NA; V: TRBV29-1; DNA: TGCAGCGTTGGTGTAGGGGGGCCCAATTCACCCCTCCACTTT; CDR3: CSVGVGGPNSPLHF
size: once; J: TRBJ2-5; D: NA; V: TRBV4-1; DNA: TGCGCCAGCAGCCAAGAGTTCCAGGGCCGGCAAGAGACCCAGTACTTC; CDR3: CASSQEFQGRQETQYF
size: NA; J: TRBJ2-1; D: NA; V: TRBV7-9; DNA: TGTGCCAGCAGCTTAGCCGGTCCCCTTTCGGGGTTCTTC; CDR3: CASSLAGPLSGFF